This T cell receptor (beta chain) was profiled in a study of cytomegalovirus exposure and HLA in healthy donors. Notes on the study in general: Per published reports, the classifier diagnosed cytomegalovirus status with high specificity and sensitivity. A link between a missense DCLRE1C variant and TCR beta V- and J-gene trimming emerged from a later analysis.

Trimming cost V 2 bases and J 3 bases, with 16 bases left between them. The CDR3 runs 16 residues. CDR1 and CDR2 from the germline V gene are MGHRA and YSYEKL. The PCR ran on 60 Vbeta and 13 Jbeta primers. TCRdb's table, derived via immunoSEQ multiplex PCR, lists solely in-frame clones and lacks some. The sample's table shows just over 150,000 clones. With respect to this clone: What it recognizes is unknown.

The receptor was derived from a man aged 25-45 years in good health and CMV-seronegative. This sequence joins TRBV4-1 and TRBJ1-2; D not resolved. Material for sequencing was PBMCs. This CDR3 reads CASSQSGRNGDYGYTF. The CDR3 DNA is TGCGCCAGCAGCCAATCCGGGAGGAACGGGGACTATGGCTACACCTTC.